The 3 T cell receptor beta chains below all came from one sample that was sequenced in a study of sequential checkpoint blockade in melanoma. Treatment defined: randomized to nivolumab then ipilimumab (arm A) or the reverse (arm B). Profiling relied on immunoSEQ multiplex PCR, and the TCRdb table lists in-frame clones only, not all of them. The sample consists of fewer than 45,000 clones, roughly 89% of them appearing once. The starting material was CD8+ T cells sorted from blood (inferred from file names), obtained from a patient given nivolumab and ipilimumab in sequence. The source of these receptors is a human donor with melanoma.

CDR3 region: CASSRDRLQETQYF. The CDR3 nucleotides are TGTGCCAGCAGTAGGGACAGACTACAAGAGACCCAGTACTTC. The rearrangement links TRBV27 to TRBJ2-5; 7 nucleotides align to TRBD1. The CDR3 covers 14 residues. CDR1 and CDR2 from the germline V gene are MNHEY and SMNVEV (reference sequence). Losses at the gene ends were 5 bases for V and 2 bases for J; bases not matched to a gene: 5.

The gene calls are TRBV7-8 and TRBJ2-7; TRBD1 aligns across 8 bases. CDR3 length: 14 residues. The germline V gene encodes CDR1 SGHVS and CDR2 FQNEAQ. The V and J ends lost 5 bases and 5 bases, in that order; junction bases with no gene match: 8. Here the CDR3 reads CASSISTGVHEQYV. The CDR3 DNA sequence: TGTGCCAGCAGCATTTCGACAGGGGTCCACGAGCAGTACGTC.

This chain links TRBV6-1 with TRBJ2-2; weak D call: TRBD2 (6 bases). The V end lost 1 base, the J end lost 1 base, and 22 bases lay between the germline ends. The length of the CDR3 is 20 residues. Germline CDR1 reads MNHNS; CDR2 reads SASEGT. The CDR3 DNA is TGTGCCAGCAGTGAAGAATATTTAGGGCAGCGGGTCGGGAACACCGGGGAGCTGTTTTTT. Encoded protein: CASSEEYLGQRVGNTGELFF.